Each of the 12 T cell receptor beta chains below was sequenced from the same sample in a study of early T cells in non-severe SARS-CoV-2 infection. TCRdb called the 5' RACE reads again in MiXCR, with one record for every CDR3 protein. The data contain 30,000 to 45,000 distinct CDR3 sequences, more than 4% of them singletons. The sequenced material came from whole blood. The source is an adult who was a healthcare worker with PCR-confirmed SARS-CoV-2 infection or an uninfected control (not recorded which).

This clonotype was counted ten times or more. The chain is built from TRBV28 and TRBJ2-2, with D possibly being TRBD1 (6 bases). In germline, CDR1 is MDHEN, CDR2 SYDVKM. There are 15 residues in the CDR3. The V and J ends lost 5 bases and 2 bases respectively, with 12 bases between them. CDR3 in DNA: TGTGCCAGCAGTAGGGGGACGGGCAACACCGGGGAGCTGTTTTTT. Its protein product is CASSRGTGNTGELFF. Full variable domain (outside the CDR3, taken from reference TRBV28 and TRBJ2-2): DVKVTQSSRYLVKRTGEKVFLECVQDMDHENMFWYRQDPGLGLRLIYFSYDVKMKEKGDIPEGYSVSREKKERFSLILESASTNQTSMYLCASSRGTGNTGELFFGEGSRLTVL.

A few counts support this clonotype. The rearrangement links TRBV9 to TRBJ2-7; D remains unclear. The CDR3 is 16 amino acids. Deletions cut 4 bases from V and 1 base from J, with 18 bases between. The germline V gene has CDR1 SGDLS and CDR2 YYNGEE. For the CDR3, the DNA is TGTGCCAGCAGCCCTCGACGAGCGAGCGAATCCTACGAGCAGTACTTC. It translates to CASSPRRASESYEQYF.

This clonotype was observed many times. This chain links TRBV27 with TRBJ2-5; D remains ambiguous. The CDR3 runs 16 residues. Germline CDR1 and CDR2: MNHEY and SMNVEV (reference sequence). Trimming took off 4 bases at V and 5 bases at J, with 20 bases between the two ends. The CDR3 region is CASSSNSAFLGETQYF. The CDR3 bases are TGTGCCAGCAGTTCGAACAGTGCCTTTTTGGGGGAGACCCAGTACTTC.

Ten or more counts support this clonotype. The chain combines TRBV4-2 with TRBJ1-2; D is ambiguous. The CDR3 spans 14 residues. Germline V CDR1 and CDR2: LGHNA, YNFKEQ. V lost 4 bases to trimming and J lost 2 bases, with 11 bases between them. CDR3 bases: TGTGCCAGCAGCCCACCGGCAGTGAACTATGGCTACACCTTC. This codes for CASSPPAVNYGYTF.

This clonotype was seen repeatedly, ten times or more. V and J are TRBV10-3 and TRBJ1-4; no definite D call. Trimming took 3 bases from V and 5 from J, leaving 13 bases between them. The CDR3 consists of 15 residues. The germline gives CDR1 ENHRY, CDR2 SYGVKD. The DNA of the CDR3 is TGTGCCATCAGTGAATCCGGGCGGGAGAATGAAAAACTGTTTTTT. It specifies CAISESGRENEKLFF.

This sequence joins TRBV27 and TRBJ2-7; D is uncertain. The germline gives CDR1 MNHEY, CDR2 SMNVEV (reference sequence). The CDR3 runs 14 residues. Trimming stripped 2 bases from V and 12 bases from J, with 20 bases between. CDR3 nucleotides: TGTGCCAGCAGTTTAACCGGCTCTCGGACCGCGCCGTACTTC. It yields the protein CASSLTGSRTAPYF.

At least ten counts were recorded for this clonotype. V and J are TRBV27 and TRBJ2-1, with 9 bases matching TRBD1. The CDR3 is 17 residues long. Germline CDR1 and CDR2: MNHEY and SMNVEV (reference sequence). Trimming removed 4 bases from V and 0 bases from J; junction bases left unmatched: 7. As DNA, the CDR3 is TGTGCCAGCAGTTCGGGACAGGGCATATTCTCCTACAATGAGCAGTTCTTC. It is translated as CASSSGQGIFSYNEQFF.

This clonotype came up many times. The rearrangement links TRBV6-2 or TRBV6-3 to TRBJ2-1; 7 positions agree with TRBD2. CDR1 is MNHEY, CDR2 SVGEGT, per germline. The CDR3 contains 13 residues. V dropped 6 bases and J dropped 4; count of bases not matched to a gene: 3. This CDR3 is CASSWGGYNEQFF. The CDR3, as DNA: TGTGCCAGCAGCTGGGGGGGGTACAATGAGCAGTTCTTC.

This clonotype occurred many times. V is TRBV3-1 and J is TRBJ1-1, with 7 bases fitting TRBD1. CDR3 length: 13 residues. Germline V gene sequence: CDR1 LGHDT, CDR2 YNNKEL (reference sequence). J gave up 4 bases and V 4 bases, and 3 bases lay outside the gene matches. The CDR3 sequence is CASSLQGGTEAFF. The CDR3 DNA is TGTGCCAGCAGCCTCCAGGGGGGCACTGAAGCTTTCTTT.

This clonotype was found many times. The chain recombines TRBV7-2 with TRBJ1-2; D is perhaps TRBD1 (6 bases). The CDR3 length is 13 residues. CDR1 and CDR2 from the germline V gene are SGHTA and FQGNSA. Trimming removed 3 bases at V and 4 bases at J, with 9 bases between. CDR3 nucleotide sequence: TGTGCCAGCAGCTTGAGACAGGCCTATGGCTACACCTTC. As protein: CASSLRQAYGYTF.

Details on this clonotype: Mismatch with germline at one junction end may stem from a read error. The rearrangement uses TRBV6-5 and TRBJ2-2, with D tentatively TRBD2 (7 bases). The CDR3 has 14 amino acids. Germline V gene sequence: CDR1 MNHEY, CDR2 SVGAGI. This chain's CDR3 is CVSSRGANTGELFF. As DNA, the CDR3 is TGTGTCAGCAGTCGGGGGGCTAACACCGGGGAGCTGTTTTTT.

There are many counts of this clonotype. The chain's CDR3 is CASSQDPRGLAKNIQYF. DNA for the CDR3: TGTGCCAGCAGCCAAGATCCGCGGGGACTAGCCAAAAACATTCAGTACTTC. This rearrangement joins TRBV3-1 to TRBJ2-4; possible D gene TRBD2, 6 bases. V dropped 0 bases and J dropped 0 bases, with 12 bases sitting between them. CDR1 is LGHDT and CDR2 is YNNKEL in the germline V gene (reference sequence). This CDR3 contains 17 residues.